This TCR beta chain was recorded in a study of cytomegalovirus exposure and HLA in healthy donors (dated by TCRdb to 2017 to 2019). Notes on the research overall: According to an earlier analysis of a few hundred of the donors, about 179 million T cells yielded 117 million unique TCR beta sequences and 276 Gb of sequence data. An early release covering over 500 HLA-typed donors comprised 250 to 350 gigabases of sequencing data and 85 million to 100 million unique TCR sequences. Of the roughly 400 genotyped donors, 81% fell in the genetic ancestry cluster associated with self-reported Caucasian donors. The aim of the study was to test whether cataloging public T cell receptors could identify signatures of past pathogen exposure. The study used immunosequencing to profile the T cell repertoires of around 600 subjects and linked those repertoires to cytomegalovirus serostatus. A separate validation cohort of 100 to 150 different subjects was used in addition to the approximately 700-subject first cohort. High-throughput TCR immunosequencing, statistical association of individual TCRs with disease status, and machine learning were combined to predict cytomegalovirus infection status. A later analysis re-examined previously published TCR beta repertoires from more than 550 donors and added high-resolution HLA genotyping to investigate patterns of TCR occurrence. Rather than drawing on any new phenotypic data, the later analysis identified candidate immune exposures from TCR beta sequences and the way those sequences occurred across donors. An earlier analysis of about 600 of the donors used high-throughput TCR beta sequencing to judge whether each TCR beta V gene segment behaved as functional or pseudogenic. Alongside the repertoire data, information on donor age, sex, ethnicity and CMV serostatus was compiled. Genome-wide SNP genotypes for about 60% of the 666 donors were used in a later genetic analysis, which treated that subset as a discovery cohort. Every repertoire in the discovery cohort had been generated on one and the same sequencing platform. Both class I and class II loci were covered by HLA typing, at four-digit resolution. Typing coverage differed by locus: A, B, C, DRB1 and DQB1 were typed in about 629-640 donors, DQA1 in 500 to 550, DPA1 in some 600, and DPB1 in about 450. About 5 DR-DQ haplotypes were handled as single units for association and clustering, since linkage in the cohort was strong. Across around 400 genotyped donors of the cohort, an average of approximately 220,000 unique TCR beta nucleotide sequences per donor were sequenced, and approximately 17% of those sequences were non-productive.

Library creation used the immunoSEQ multiplex PCR assay. For the multiplex PCR, a mixture combining 60 forward primers for TCR Vbeta segments and 13 reverse primers for TCR Jbeta segments was used. A multiplex PCR assay on genomic DNA amplified the CDR3 region of rearranged TCR beta genes. The amplified TCR beta libraries were sequenced on the Illumina HiSeq System as 87-base-pair reads. The authors processed their data as follows. A later analysis tallied around 87 million unique TCR beta chains across the 666 repertoires, and around 10 million of those chains were shared by two or more donors. A nearest-neighbor algorithm error-corrected the raw reads and collapsed the reads into unique sequences, merging closely related sequences to remove PCR and sequencing errors. To assign V, D and J gene segments, CDR3 sequences were aligned to IMGT reference sequences. For a sequence to be retained, a match of at least six nucleotides to both a V gene segment and a J gene segment was required. A rearrangement was called productive if the CDR3 had no stop codons and remained in frame with V and J, and every other rearrangement was called non-productive. Following IMGT convention, CDR3 was defined as the stretch from the second conserved V-encoded cysteine to the conserved J-encoded phenylalanine. Sequences without an unambiguous match to a single V gene segment were excluded from the earlier analysis of approximately 560 of the donors. In an earlier analysis of around 590 of the donors, a V segment was called functional when productive rearrangements were above 56.7%, and segregating when the standard deviation between donors exceeded 5%. A statistical classification framework was developed to diagnose cytomegalovirus status using the catalog of TCR beta chain sequences. V and J gene assignment, in a later analysis, came from comparing TCR nucleotide sequences with IMGT/GENE-DB human TR gene sequences. The TCRdist pipeline was used in a later analysis to assign CDR3 sequences and most-parsimonious VDJ recombination scenarios. A later analysis defined each TCR beta chain by its CDR3 amino acid sequence plus V-gene family, and excluded reads lacking a unique V-gene family. As a way to deal with suspected cross-contamination and a sequencing artifact, a later analysis dropped roughly 620 nucleotide sequences that were highly shared and had low generation probability. For each public chain, a later analysis derived a clonal expansion index from normalized ranks of inferred template counts within each repertoire. In a later analysis, generation probabilities were computed with a VDJ recombination model fitted to out-of-frame rearrangements, and the resulting probabilities were checked against IGoR. In a later analysis, hypergeometric tests were used to score TCR-TCR, TCR-HLA and TCR-CMV co-occurrence, with a repertoire-size bias correction applied to TCR pairs. False discovery rates were estimated in a later analysis by permuting HLA or CMV assignments 20 times. A later analysis grouped co-occurring TCRs with DBSCAN, adding TCRdist sequence similarity when clustering within HLA-allele-positive subsets. For co-occurrence clustering, repertoires with fewer than 30,000 or more than 120,000 public chains were excluded, along with several repertoires with anomalous nucleotide sharing. Drawn from immuneACCESS, this table holds only the in-frame rearrangements with V and J called that TCRdb kept. Clones are partly lost; checked studies trace under half to an unresolved V gene and leave the rest unexplained. V, J and clone size derive from that table, while D and trimming were established from the DNA sequence. Within this sample are 180,000 or so clones, with 82% of them counted one time only. Roughly 0.095% of the sample rests with the top ten.

Here is what the overall study found, with its caveats: A later genetic analysis reported fewer N-insertions in productive TCRs among donors in an Asian-associated ancestry cluster than the roughly 720-donor mean. Immune exposure information for the cohort was limited to CMV serostatus. Correlated functional status among segregating V segments might be attributable to linkage disequilibrium, but an unknown experimental factor could not be ruled out. In a later analysis, HLA-associated TCR beta chains showed more clonal expansion and lower generation probabilities than non-associated chains that were equally common. A cluster of highly shared sequence variants was judged likely to be a technical artifact of the sequencing pipeline. Only TCR beta chains were sequenced in this cohort, and the absence of alpha or paired-chain data limited detectable features. A later genetic analysis associated a missense DCLRE1C variant with V-gene and J-gene trimming of TCR beta chains, and an independent cohort replicated the association. A few of the identified cytomegalovirus-associated TCR beta chains were confirmed in vitro to be specific for cytomegalovirus antigens. A later analysis found that most CMV-associated TCR beta chains appeared HLA-restricted, with HLA associations seemingly driven largely by CMV exposure. Roughly uniform sequencing depth across donors was assumed in presence/absence analyses, although this assumption may not hold. In a later analysis, some 18,000 TCR beta sequences were associated with specific HLA alleles at a false discovery rate of 0.05. Assigning TCR associations to individual alleles was difficult when HLA alleles, especially DR and DQ, strongly co-occurred. Because some donors lacked HLA typing at each locus, the association tests relied only on the typed subset. Several of the top co-occurrence clusters appeared to be linked to parvovirus B19, influenza, CMV and Epstein-Barr virus, according to a later analysis. Because counts were too low, some 16 rarely observed V segments, including chromosome 9 orphons, were excluded from the earlier analysis of a few hundred of the donors. A further reported finding was that TCR beta sequences accurately predicted the HLA-A and HLA-B alleles for most subjects in the first cohort. Across donors, most TCR sequences were observed very rarely, whereas some public TCRs were present in many individuals. In a later analysis, TCR association rates were found to vary across HLA loci, with the most associated TCRs seen for DRB1 alleles and the fewest for HLA-C alleles. The authors suggested that the approach could potentially be extended to other disease states and immunological phenotypes. The study gave a list of about 170 TCR beta chains associated with cytomegalovirus. An earlier analysis of approximately 570 of the donors showed that most TCR beta V segments appeared in productive rearrangements either about 87% or about 30% of the time, which broadly matched IMGT annotations. The classifier was reported to diagnose cytomegalovirus status with high specificity and sensitivity in both the original and validation cohorts.

The cohort comprised 710 or so healthy bone marrow donors. At the time of sampling, all cohort members were nominally healthy, though unrecorded immune exposures were likely present. The donor was CMV seronegative and was included in the group of approximately 350 seronegative cohort members. A peripheral blood sample was collected from each donor, and TCR beta sequencing was performed on peripheral blood mononuclear cells. Genomic DNA was extracted from the blood cell samples with the Qiagen DNeasy Blood Extraction Kit. Remarks on this clone: The specificity of this receptor is unknown. There are no base qualities to consult, and no much larger clone falls within one base.

The receptor was isolated from a boy between 2 and 15 years old in good health and CMV-seronegative. The sequenced material came from PBMCs.

This receptor carries the CDR3 CSVRDRGGGNTIYF. The DNA sequence is TGCAGCGTCCGGGACAGGGGAGGAGGAAACACCATATATTTT. The chain links TRBV29-1 with TRBJ1-3, and 10 junctional nucleotides match TRBD1. Taken from the germline V gene, the CDR1 and CDR2 loops are SQVTM and ANQGSEA. For this chain, trimming is 6 bases at the V end and 4 bases at the J end, and the number of junction bases without a gene match is 6. The CDR3 covers 14 residues, taking in both the cysteine and the phenylalanine. Only the CDR3 DNA is retained, 42 bases long and in frame from the first base. The entire variable domain, with the stretches around the CDR3 drawn from the reference TRBV29-1 and TRBJ1-3 proteins, is SAVISQKPSRDICQRGTSLTIQCQVDSQVTMMFWYRQQPGQSLTLIATANQGSEATYESGFVIDKFPISRPNLTFSTLTVSNMSPEDSSIYLCSVRDRGGGNTIYFGEGSWLTVV.